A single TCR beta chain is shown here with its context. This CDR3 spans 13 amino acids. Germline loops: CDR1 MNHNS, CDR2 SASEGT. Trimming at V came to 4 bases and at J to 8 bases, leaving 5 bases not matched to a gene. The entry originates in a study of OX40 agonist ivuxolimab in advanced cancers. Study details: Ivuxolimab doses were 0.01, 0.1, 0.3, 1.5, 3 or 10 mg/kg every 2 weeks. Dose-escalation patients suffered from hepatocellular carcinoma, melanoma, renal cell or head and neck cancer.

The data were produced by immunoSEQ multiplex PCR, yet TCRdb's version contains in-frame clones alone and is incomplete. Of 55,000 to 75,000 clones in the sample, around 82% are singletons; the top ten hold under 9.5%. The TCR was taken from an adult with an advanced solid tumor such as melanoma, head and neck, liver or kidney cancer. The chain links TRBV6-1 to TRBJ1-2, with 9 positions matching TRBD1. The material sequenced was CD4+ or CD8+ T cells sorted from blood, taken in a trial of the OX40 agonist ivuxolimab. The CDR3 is CASSGGQGQGYTF. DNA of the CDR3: TGTGCCAGCAGTGGTGGACAGGGGCAAGGCTACACCTTC.